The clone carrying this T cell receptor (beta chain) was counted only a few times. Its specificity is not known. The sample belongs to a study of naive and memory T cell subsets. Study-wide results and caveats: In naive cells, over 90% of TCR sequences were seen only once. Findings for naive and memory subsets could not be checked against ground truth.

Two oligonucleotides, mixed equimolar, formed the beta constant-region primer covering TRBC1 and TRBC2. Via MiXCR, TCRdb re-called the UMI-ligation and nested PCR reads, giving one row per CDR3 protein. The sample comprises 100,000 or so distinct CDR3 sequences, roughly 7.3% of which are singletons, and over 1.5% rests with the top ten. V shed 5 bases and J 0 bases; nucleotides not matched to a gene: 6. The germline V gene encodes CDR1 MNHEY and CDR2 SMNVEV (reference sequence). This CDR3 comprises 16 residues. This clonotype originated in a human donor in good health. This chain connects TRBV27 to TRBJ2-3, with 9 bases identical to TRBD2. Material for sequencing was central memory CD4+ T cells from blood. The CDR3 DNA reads TGTGCCAGCAGTCCAGGACTAGCGCAAAGCACAGATACGCAGTATTTT. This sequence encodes CASSPGLAQSTDTQYF.